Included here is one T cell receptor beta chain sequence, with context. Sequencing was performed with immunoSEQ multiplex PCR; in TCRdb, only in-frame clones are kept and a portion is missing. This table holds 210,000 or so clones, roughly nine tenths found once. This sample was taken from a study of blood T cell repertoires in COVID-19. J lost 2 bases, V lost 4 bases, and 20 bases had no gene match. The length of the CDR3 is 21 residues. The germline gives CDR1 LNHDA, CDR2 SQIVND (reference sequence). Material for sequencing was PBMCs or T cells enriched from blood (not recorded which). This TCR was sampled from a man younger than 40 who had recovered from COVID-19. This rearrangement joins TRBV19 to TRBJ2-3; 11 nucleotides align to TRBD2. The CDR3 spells CASSRHQRLAGLLDLTDTQYF. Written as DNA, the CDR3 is TGTGCCAGTAGTAGACACCAGAGACTAGCGGGGCTGCTAGACCTCACAGATACGCAGTATTTT.